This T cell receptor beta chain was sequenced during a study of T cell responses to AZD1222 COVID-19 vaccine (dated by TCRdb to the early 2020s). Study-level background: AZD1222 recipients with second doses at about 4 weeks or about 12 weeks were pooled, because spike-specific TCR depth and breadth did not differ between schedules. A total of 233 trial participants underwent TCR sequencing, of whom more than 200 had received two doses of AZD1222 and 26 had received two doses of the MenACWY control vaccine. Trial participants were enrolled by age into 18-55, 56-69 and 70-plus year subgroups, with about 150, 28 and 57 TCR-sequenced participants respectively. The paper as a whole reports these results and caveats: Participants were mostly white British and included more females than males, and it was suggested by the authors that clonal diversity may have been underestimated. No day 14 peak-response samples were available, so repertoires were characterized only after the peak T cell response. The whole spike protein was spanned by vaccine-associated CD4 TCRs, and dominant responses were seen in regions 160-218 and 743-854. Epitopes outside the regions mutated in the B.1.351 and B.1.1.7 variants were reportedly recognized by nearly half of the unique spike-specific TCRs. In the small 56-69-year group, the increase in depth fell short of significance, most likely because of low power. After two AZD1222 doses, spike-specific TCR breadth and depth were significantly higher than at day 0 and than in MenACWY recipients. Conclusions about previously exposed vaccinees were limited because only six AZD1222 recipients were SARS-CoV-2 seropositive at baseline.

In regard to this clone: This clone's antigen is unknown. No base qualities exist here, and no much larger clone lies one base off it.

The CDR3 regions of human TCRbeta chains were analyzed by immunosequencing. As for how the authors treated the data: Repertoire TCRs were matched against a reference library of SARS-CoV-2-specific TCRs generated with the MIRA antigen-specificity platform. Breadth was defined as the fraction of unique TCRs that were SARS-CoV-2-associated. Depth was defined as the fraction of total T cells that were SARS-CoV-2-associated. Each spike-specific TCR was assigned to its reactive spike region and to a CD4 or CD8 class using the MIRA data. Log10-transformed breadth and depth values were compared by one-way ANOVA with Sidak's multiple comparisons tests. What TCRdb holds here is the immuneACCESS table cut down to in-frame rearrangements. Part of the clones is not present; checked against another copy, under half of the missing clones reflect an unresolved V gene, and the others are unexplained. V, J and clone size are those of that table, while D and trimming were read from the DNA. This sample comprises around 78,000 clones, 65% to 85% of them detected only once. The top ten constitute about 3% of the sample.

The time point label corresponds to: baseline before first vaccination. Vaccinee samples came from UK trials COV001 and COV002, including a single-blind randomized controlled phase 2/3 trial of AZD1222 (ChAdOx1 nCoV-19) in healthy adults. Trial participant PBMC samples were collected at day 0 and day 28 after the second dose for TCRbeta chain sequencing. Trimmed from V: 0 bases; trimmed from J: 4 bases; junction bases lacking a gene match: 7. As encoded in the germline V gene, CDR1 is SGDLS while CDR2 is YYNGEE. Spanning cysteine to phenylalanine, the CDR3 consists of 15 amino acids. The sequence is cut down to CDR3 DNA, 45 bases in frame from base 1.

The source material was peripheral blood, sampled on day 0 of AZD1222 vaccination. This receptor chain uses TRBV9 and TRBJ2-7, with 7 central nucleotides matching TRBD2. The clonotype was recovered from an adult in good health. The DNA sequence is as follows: TGTGCCAGCAGCGTAGCCTGGGGGGGAGAATACGAGCAGTACTTC. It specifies CASSVAWGGEYEQYF. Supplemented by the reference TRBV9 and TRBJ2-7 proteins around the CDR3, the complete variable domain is DSGVTQTPKHLITATGQRVTLRCSPRSGDLSVYWYQQSLDQGLQFLIQYYNGEERAKGNILERFSAQQFPDLHSELNLSSLELGDSALYFCASSVAWGGEYEQYFGPGTRLTVT.